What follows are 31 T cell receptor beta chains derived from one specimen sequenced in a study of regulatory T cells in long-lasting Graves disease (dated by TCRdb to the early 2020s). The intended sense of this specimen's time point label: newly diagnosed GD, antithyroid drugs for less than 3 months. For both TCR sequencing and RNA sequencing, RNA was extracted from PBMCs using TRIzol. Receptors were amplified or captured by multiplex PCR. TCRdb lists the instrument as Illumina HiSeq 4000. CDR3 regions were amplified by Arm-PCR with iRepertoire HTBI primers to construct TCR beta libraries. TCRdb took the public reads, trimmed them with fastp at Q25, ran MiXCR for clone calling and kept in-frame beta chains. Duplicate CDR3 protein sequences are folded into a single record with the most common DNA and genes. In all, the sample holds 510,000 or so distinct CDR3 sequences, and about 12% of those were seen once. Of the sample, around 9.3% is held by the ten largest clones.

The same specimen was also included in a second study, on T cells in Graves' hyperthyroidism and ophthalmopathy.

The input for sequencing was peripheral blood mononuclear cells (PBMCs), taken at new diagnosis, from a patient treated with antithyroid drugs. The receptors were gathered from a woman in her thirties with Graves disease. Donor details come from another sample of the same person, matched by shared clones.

Here the CDR3 DNA reads TGTGCCAGCAGGACCGGGGCAGAAAATGAAAAACTGTTTTTT. Its protein is CASRTGAENEKLFF. The rearrangement uses TRBV7-9 and TRBJ1-4; TRBD1 might be the D (5 bases). Germline CDR1 and CDR2: SEHNR and FQNEAQ (reference sequence). Trimming pared 6 bases from V and 5 bases from J, leaving 13 bases between. The CDR3 covers 14 residues.

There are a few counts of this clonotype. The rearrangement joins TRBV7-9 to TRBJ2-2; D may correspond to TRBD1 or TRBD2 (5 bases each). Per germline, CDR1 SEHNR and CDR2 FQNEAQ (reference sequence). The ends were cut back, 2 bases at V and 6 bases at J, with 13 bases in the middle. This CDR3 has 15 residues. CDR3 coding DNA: TGTGCCAGCAGCTTAATCAGGGCCGGGGCCGGGGAGCTGTTTTTT. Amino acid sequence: CASSLIRAGAGELFF.

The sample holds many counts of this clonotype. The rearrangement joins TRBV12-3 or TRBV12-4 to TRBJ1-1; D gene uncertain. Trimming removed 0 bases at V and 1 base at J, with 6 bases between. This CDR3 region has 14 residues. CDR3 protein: CASSLASGNTEAFF. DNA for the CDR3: TGTGCCAGCAGTTTAGCGTCCGGGAACACTGAAGCTTTCTTT.

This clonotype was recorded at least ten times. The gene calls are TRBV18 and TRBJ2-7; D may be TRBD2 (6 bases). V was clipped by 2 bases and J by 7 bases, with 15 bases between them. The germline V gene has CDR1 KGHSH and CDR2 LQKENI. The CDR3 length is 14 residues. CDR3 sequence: CASSPTDRDSEQYF. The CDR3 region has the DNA TGTGCCAGCTCACCAACAGATCGGGACTCAGAGCAGTACTTC.

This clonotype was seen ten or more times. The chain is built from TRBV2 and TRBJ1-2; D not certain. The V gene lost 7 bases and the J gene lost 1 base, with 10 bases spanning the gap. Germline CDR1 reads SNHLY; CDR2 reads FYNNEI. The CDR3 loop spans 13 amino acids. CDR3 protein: CASIGRNNYGYTF. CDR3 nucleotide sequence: TGTGCCAGCATCGGCAGAAATAACTATGGCTACACCTTC.

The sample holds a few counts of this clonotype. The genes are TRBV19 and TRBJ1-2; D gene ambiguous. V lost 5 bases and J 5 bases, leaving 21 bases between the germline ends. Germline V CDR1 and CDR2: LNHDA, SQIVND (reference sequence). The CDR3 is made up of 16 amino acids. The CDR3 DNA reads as TGTGCCAGTAGTCTCTCTCGGGCCTATGGAGGGTATGGCTACACCTTC. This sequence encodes CASSLSRAYGGYGYTF.

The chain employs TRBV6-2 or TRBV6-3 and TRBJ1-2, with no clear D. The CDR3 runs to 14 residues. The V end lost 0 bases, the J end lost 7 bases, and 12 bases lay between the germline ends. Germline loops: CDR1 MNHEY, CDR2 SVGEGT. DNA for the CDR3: TGTGCCAGCAGTTACTCGCAGAACGGAGGTGGCTACACCTTC. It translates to CASSYSQNGGGYTF.

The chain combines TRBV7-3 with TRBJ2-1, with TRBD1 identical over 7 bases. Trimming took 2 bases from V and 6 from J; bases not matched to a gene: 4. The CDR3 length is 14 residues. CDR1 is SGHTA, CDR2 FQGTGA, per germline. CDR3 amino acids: CASSLGQEVNEQFF. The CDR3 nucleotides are TGTGCCAGCAGCTTAGGACAGGAGGTCAATGAGCAGTTCTTC.

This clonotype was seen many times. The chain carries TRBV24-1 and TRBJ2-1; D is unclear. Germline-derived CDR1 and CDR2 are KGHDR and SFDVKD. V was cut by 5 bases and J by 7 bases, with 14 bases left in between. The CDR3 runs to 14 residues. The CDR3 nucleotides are TGTGCCACCAGTGCCATCGGGCCCAATAATGAGCAGTTCTTC. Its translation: CATSAIGPNNEQFF.

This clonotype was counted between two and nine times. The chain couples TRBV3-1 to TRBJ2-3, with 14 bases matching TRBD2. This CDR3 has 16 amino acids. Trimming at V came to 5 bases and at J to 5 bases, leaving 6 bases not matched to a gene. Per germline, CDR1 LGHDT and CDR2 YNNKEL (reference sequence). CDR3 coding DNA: TGTGCCAGCAGCAAAGGACTAGCGGGAGGCGTAGATACGCAGTATTTT. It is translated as CASSKGLAGGVDTQYF.

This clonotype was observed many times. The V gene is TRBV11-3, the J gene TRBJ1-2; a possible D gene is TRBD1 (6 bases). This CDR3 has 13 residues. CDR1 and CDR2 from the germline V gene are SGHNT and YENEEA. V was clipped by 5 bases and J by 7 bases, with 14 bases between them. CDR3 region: CASSPDSARGYTF. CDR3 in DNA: TGTGCCAGCAGCCCGGACAGCGCGCGTGGCTACACCTTC.

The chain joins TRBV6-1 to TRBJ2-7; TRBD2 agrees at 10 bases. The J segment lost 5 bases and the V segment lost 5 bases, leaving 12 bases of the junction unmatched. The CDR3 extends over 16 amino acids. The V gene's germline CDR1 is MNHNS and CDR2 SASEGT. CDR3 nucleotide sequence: TGTGCCAGCAGTACCCCCGAAGGAGGACTAGCGGACGAGCAGTACTTC. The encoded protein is CASSTPEGGLADEQYF.

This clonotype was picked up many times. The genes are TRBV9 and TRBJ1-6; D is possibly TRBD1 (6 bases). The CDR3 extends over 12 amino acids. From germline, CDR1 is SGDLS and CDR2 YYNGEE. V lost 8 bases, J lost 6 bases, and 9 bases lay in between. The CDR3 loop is CASGQPNSPLHF. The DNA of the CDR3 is TGTGCCAGTGGACAGCCTAATTCACCCCTCCACTTT.

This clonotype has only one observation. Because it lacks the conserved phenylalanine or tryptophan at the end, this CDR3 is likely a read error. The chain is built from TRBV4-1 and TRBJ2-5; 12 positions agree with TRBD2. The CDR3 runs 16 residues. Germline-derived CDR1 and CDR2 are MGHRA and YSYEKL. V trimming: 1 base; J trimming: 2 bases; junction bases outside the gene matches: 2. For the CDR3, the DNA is TGCGCCAGCAGCCAAGGTCTAGCGGGAGGGCAAGAGACCCAGTACTCC. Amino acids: CASSQGLAGGQETQYS.

CDR3 sequence: CASALGRGGYTF. For the CDR3, the DNA is TGTGCCAGCGCTCTGGGCAGGGGTGGCTACACCTTC. The chain employs TRBV28 and TRBJ1-2; TRBD1 is a possible D gene (6 bases). CDR3 length: 12 residues. Trimming took 8 bases from V and 7 from J, leaving 14 bases between them. The germline V gene has CDR1 MDHEN and CDR2 SYDVKM.

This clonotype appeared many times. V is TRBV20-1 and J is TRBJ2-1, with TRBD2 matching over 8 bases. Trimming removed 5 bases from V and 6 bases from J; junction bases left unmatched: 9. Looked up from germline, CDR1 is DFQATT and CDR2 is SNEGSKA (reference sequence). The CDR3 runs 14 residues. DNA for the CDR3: TGCAGTGCTGGAAGCGGGAGTTTGGCCAATGAGCAGTTCTTC. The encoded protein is CSAGSGSLANEQFF.

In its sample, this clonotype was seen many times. The CDR3 here is CATRATGSSYEQYF. The CDR3 DNA is TGTGCCACCCGGGCGACGGGTAGCTCCTACGAGCAGTACTTC. This chain links TRBV11-2 with TRBJ2-7; no clear D gene. V was trimmed by 10 bases and J by 0 bases, leaving 16 bases between them. Germline CDR1 and CDR2: SGHAT and FQNNGV. This CDR3 spans 14 amino acids.

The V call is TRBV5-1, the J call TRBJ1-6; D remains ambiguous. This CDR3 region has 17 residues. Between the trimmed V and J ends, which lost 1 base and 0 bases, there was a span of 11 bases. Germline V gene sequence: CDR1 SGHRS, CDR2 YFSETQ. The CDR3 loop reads CASSLQQISSYNSPLHF. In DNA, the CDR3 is TGCGCCAGCAGCTTGCAGCAAATATCCTCCTATAATTCACCCCTCCACTTT.

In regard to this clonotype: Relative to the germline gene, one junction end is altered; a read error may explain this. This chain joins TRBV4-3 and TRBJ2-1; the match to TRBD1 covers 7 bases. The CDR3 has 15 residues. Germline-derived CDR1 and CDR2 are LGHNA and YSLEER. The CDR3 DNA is TGCGCCAGCAGCCACGGGACAGAGCCTTACAGTGAGCAGTTCTTC. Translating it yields CASSHGTEPYSEQFF.

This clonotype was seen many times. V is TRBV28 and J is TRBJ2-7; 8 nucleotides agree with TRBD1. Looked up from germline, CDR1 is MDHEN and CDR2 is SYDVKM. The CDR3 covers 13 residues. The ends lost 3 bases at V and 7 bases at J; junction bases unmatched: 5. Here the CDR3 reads CASSLQGAREQYF. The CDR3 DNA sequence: TGTGCCAGCAGTTTGCAGGGGGCGCGTGAGCAGTACTTC.

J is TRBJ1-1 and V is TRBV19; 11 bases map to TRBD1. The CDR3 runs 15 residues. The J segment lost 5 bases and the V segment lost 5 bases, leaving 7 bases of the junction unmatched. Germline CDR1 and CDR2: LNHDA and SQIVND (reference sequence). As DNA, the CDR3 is TGTGCCAGTAGTTTGGACAGGGGGCGAAGTACTGAAGCTTTCTTT. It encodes CASSLDRGRSTEAFF.

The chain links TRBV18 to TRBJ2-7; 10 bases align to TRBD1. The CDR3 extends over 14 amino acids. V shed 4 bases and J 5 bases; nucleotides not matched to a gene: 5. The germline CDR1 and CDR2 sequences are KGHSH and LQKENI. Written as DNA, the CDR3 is TGTGCCAGCTCACGGGACAGGGGTTTCAACGAGCAGTACTTC. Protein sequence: CASSRDRGFNEQYF.

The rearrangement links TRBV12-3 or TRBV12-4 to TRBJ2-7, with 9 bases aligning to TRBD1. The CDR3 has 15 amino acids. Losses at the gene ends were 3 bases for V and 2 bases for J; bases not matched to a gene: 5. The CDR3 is CASSFGGTGPYEQYF. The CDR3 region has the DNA TGTGCCAGCAGTTTTGGCGGGACAGGGCCCTACGAGCAGTACTTC.

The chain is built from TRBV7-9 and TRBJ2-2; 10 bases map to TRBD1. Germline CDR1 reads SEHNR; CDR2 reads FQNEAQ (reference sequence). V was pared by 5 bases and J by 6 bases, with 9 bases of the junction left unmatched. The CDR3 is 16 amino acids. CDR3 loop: CASSRLADRGAGELFF. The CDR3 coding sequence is TGTGCCAGCAGCCGTTTAGCGGACAGGGGGGCCGGGGAGCTGTTTTTT.

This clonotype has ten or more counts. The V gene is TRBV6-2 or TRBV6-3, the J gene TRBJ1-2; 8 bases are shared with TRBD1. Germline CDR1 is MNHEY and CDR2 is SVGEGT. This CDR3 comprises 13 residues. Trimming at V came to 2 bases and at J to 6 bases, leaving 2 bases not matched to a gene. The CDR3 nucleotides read TGTGCCAGCAGTTACCTGGACAGGGATGGCTACACCTTC. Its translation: CASSYLDRDGYTF.

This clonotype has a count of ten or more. CDR3 region: CASSPEKREIYEQFF. The CDR3 bases are TGTGCCAGCAGTCCCGAAAAGCGGGAGATCTATGAGCAGTTCTTC. The chain employs TRBV7-9 and TRBJ2-1; 8 positions match TRBD2. Losses at the gene ends were 6 bases for V and 8 bases for J; bases not matched to a gene: 12. This CDR3 contains 15 residues. Germline V gives CDR1 SEHNR, CDR2 FQNEAQ (reference sequence).

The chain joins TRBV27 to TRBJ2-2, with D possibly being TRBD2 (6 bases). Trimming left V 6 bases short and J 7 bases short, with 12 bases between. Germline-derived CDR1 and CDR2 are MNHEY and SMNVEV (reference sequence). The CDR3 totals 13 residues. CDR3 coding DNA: TGTGCCAGCAGATGGCAGGGACTCGGGGAGCTGTTTTTT. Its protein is CASRWQGLGELFF.

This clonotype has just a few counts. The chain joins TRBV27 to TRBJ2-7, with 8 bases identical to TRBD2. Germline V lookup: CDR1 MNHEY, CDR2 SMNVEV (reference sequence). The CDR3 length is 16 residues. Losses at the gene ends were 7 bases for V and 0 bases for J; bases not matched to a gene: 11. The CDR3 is CASKLGGAVGSYEQYF. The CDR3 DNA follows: TGTGCCAGCAAACTCGGGGGGGCAGTAGGCTCCTACGAGCAGTACTTC.

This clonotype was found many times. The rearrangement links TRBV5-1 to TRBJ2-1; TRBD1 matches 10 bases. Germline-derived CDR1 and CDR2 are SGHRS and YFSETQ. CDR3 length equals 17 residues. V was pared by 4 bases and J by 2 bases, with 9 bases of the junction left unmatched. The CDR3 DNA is TGCGCCAGCAGCGCAAAACCCGGACAGGGGGCCTACAATGAGCAGTTCTTC. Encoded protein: CASSAKPGQGAYNEQFF.

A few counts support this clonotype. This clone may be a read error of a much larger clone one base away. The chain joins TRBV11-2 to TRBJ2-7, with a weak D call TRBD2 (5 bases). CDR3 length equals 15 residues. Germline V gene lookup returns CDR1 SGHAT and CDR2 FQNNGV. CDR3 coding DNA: TGTGCCAGCGGCTTAGCCAGGACTGGTCGCGCCGAGCAGTACTTC. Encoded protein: CASGLARTGRAEQYF.

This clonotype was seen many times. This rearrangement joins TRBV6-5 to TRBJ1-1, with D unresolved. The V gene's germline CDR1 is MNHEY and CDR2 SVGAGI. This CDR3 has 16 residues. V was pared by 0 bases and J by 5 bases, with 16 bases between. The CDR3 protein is CASSYSMEQIRTEAFF. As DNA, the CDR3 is TGTGCCAGCAGTTACTCGATGGAACAGATTCGGACTGAAGCTTTCTTT.